This T cell receptor beta chain was identified in a study of spatial heterogeneity in lung cancer. Study-wide background: Beta-chain sequences consistently outnumbered alpha-chain sequences in detection. In the raw reads, each unique TCR and UMI combination was present more than ten times on average.

The CDR3 loop spans 14 amino acids. Trimming cost V 5 bases and J 4 bases, with 15 bases left between them. Looked up from germline, CDR1 is MGHDK and CDR2 is SYGVNS. In this sample, this clonotype turned up many times. As yet, its antigen is unknown. Regarding the study as a whole: For expanded intratumoral alpha and beta TCRs, counts tracked tumor mutation counts. The study estimated approximately 7% alpha and more than 12% beta chain coverage of tumor T cells.

TCRdb reanalysed the 5' RACE reads using MiXCR and keeps one entry per CDR3 protein. The sample contains around 21,000 distinct CDR3 sequences, about 4.3% of which appear only once. Specified time point: sample taken at primary tumor resection. Whole RNA came from tumor, nontumor lung or frozen PBMC and was sequenced without being sorted. The chain joins TRBV25-1 to TRBJ2-7; D is unclear. The origin of this receptor is a male donor with early-stage non-small cell lung cancer. Specimen: lung tumor tissue, collected at surgery. CDR3 in amino acids: CASSSDHRGYEQYF. CDR3 coding DNA: TGTGCCAGCAGTTCGGACCATCGTGGTTACGAGCAGTACTTC.